This TCR beta chain was recovered during a study of blood T cell repertoires in COVID-19. Method: immunoSEQ multiplex PCR; TCRdb's copy keeps in-frame clones and lacks some. In the table there are about 210,000 clones, roughly 86% of which are singletons. The table lists this clone with a few counts. Germline V CDR1 and CDR2: MNHEY, SMNVEV (reference sequence). V lost 6 bases to trimming and J lost 7 bases; unmatched junction nucleotides: 8. This CDR3 has 14 amino acids. This rearrangement joins TRBV27 to TRBJ2-1; 8 bases agree with TRBD1. This clonotype was sampled from a young man with acute COVID-19. Specimen: PBMCs or T cells enriched from blood (not recorded which). CDR3 in amino acids: CASSQGATRNEQFF. The CDR3 DNA follows: TGTGCCAGCAGCCAGGGGGCTACGCGGAATGAGCAGTTCTTC.